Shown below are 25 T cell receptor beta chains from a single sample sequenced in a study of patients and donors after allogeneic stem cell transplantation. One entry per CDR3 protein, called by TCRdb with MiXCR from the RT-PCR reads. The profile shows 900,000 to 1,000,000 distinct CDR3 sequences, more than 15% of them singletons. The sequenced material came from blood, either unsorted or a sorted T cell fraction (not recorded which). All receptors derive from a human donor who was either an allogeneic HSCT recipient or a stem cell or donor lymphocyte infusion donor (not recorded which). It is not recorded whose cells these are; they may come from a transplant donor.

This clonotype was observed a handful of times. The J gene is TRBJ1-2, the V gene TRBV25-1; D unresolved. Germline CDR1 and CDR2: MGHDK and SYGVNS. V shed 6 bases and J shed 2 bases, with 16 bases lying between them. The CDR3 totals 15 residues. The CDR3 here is CASSPAPVTNYGYTF. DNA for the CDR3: TGTGCCAGCAGCCCGGCCCCCGTAACAAACTATGGCTACACCTTC.

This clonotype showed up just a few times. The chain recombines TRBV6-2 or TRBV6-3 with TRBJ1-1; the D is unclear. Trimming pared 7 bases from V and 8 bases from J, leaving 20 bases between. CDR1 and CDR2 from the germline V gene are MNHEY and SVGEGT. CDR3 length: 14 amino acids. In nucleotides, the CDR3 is TGTGCCAGCACTTCGGGAGACATTTCCACCGAAGCTTTCTTT. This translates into CASTSGDISTEAFF.

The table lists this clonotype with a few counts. The CDR3 spells CASSLEGFHPLTGELFF. For the CDR3, the DNA is TGTGCCAGCAGCTTAGAAGGCTTCCATCCCCTTACCGGGGAGCTGTTTTTT. The rearrangement uses TRBV7-9 and TRBJ2-2; no definite D call. This CDR3 has 17 amino acids. Per the germline V gene, CDR1 is SEHNR and CDR2 is FQNEAQ (reference sequence). Between the trimmed V and J ends, which lost 1 base and 5 bases, there was a span of 17 bases.

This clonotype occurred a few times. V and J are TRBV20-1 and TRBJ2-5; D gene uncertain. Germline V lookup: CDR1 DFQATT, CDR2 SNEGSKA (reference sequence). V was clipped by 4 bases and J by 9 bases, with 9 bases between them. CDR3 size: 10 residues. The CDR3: CSANAVSQYF. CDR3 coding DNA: TGCAGTGCTAATGCGGTGTCCCAGTACTTC.

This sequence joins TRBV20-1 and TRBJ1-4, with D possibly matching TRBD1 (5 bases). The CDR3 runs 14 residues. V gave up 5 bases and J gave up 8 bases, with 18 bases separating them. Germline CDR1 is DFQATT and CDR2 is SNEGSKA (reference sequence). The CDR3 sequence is CSASTGAVGEKLFF. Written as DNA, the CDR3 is TGCAGTGCTTCGACTGGGGCAGTCGGGGAAAAACTGTTTTTT.

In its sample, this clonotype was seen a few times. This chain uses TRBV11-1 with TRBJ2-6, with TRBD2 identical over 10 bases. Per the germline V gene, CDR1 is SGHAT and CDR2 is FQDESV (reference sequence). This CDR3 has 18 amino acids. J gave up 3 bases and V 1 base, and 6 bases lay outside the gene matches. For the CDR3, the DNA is TGTGCCAGCAGCTTAGTCCTAGCGGGAGAGGGTGGGGCCAACGTCCTGACTTTC. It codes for CASSLVLAGEGGANVLTF.

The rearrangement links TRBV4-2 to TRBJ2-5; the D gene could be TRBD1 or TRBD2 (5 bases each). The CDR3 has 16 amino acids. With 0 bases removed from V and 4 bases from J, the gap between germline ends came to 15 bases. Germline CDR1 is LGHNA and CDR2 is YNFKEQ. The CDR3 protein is CASSQDSGRGGETQYF. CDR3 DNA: TGTGCCAGCAGCCAAGATTCAGGGAGAGGTGGAGAGACCCAGTACTTC.

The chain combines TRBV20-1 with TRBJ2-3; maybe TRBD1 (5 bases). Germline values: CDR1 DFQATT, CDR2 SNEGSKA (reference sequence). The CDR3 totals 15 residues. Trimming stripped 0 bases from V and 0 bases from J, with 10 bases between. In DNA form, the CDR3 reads TGCAGTGCTAGAGATTGGGGCGAGAGCACAGATACGCAGTATTTT. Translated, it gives CSARDWGESTDTQYF.

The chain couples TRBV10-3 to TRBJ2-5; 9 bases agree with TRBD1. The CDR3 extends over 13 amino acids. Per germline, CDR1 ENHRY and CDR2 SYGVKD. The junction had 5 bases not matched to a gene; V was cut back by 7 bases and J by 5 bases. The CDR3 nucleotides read TGTGCCATCAAAAGGGACAGGGCGGAGACCCAGTACTTC. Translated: CAIKRDRAETQYF.

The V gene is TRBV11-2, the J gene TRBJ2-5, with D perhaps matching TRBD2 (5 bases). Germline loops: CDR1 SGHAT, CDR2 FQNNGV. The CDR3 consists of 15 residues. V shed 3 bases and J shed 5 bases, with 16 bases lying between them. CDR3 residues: CASSFGKKGMETQYF. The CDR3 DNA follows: TGTGCCAGCAGCTTCGGGAAGAAGGGTATGGAGACCCAGTACTTC.

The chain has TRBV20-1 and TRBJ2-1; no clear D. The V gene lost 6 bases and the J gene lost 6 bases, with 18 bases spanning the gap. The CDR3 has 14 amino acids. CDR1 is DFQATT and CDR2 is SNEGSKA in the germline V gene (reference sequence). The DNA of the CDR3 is TGCAGTGCCGCCCCCTATCGCGAGTTCAATGAGCAGTTCTTC. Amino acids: CSAAPYREFNEQFF.

This CDR3 is CASSQPRDSGEEQYF. The CDR3 DNA reads TGCGCCAGCAGCCAACCCCGGGACAGCGGCGAAGAGCAGTACTTC. The genes are TRBV4-1 and TRBJ2-7; 7 positions match TRBD1. This CDR3 has 15 residues. Trimming took 2 bases from V and 7 from J; bases not matched to a gene: 11. Germline V gene sequence: CDR1 MGHRA, CDR2 YSYEKL.

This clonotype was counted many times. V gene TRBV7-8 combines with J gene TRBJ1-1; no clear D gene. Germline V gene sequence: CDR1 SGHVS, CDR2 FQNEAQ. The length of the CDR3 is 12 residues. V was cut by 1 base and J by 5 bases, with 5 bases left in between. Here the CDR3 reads CASSLEFTEAFF. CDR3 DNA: TGTGCCAGCAGCTTAGAGTTTACTGAAGCTTTCTTT.

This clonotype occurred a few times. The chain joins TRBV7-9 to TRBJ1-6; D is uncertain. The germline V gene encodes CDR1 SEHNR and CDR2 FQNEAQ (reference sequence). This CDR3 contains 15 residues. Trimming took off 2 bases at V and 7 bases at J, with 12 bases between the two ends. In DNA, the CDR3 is TGTGCCAGCAGCTTACAACAGCCGGGAAATTCACCCCTCCACTTT. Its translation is CASSLQQPGNSPLHF. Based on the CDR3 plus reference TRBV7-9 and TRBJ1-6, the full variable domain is DTGVSQNPRHKITKRGQNVTFRCDPISEHNRLYWYRQTLGQGPEFLTYFQNEAQLEKSRLLSDRFSAERPKGSFSTLEIQRTEQGDSAMYLCASSLQQPGNSPLHFGNGTRLTVT.

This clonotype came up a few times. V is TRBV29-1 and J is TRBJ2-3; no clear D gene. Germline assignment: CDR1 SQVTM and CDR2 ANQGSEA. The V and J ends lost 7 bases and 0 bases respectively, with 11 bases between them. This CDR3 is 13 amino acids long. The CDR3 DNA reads TGCAGCGCCGTGGACGGAAGCACAGATACGCAGTATTTT. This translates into CSAVDGSTDTQYF.

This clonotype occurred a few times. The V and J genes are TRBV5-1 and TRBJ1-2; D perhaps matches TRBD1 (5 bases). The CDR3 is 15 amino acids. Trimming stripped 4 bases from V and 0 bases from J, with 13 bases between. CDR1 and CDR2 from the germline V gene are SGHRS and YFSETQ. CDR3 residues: CASSSRQTSNYGYTF. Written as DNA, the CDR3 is TGCGCCAGCAGCAGTAGACAGACCTCTAACTATGGCTACACCTTC.

CDR3 region: CATSDPLSGNQPQHF. The CDR3 DNA is TGTGCCACCAGTGATCCACTTTCCGGCAATCAGCCCCAGCATTTT. The chain joins TRBV24-1 to TRBJ1-5; D call uncertain. The CDR3 is 15 amino acids. The germline CDR1 and CDR2 sequences are KGHDR and SFDVKD. V was pared by 3 bases and J by 2 bases, with 10 bases between.

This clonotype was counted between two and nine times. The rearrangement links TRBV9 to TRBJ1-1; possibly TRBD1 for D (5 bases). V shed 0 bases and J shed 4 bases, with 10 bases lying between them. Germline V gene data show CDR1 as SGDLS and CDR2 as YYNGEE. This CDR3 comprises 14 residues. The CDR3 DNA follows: TGTGCCAGCAGCGTAGGGGACGTTGGCACTGAAGCTTTCTTT. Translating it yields CASSVGDVGTEAFF.

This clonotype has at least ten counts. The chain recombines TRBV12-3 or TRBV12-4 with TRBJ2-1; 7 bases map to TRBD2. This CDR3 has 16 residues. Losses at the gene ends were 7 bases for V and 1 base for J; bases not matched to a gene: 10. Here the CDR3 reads CASTHGPGGSYNEQFF. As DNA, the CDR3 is TGTGCCAGCACCCACGGCCCCGGGGGGTCCTACAATGAGCAGTTCTTC.

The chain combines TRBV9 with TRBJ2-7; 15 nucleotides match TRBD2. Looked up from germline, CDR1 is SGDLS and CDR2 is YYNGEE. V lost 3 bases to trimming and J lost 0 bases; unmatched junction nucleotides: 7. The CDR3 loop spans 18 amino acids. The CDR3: CASSEGLAGGPISYEQYF. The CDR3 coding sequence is TGTGCCAGCAGCGAGGGACTAGCGGGAGGCCCCATCTCCTACGAGCAGTACTTC.

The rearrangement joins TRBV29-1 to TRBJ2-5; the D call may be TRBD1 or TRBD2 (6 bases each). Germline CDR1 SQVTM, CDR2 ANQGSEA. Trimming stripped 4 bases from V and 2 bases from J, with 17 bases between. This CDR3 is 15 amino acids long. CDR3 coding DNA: TGCAGCGTTGGGGGGGCCCTAGCAGAACAAGAGACCCAGTACTTC. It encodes CSVGGALAEQETQYF.

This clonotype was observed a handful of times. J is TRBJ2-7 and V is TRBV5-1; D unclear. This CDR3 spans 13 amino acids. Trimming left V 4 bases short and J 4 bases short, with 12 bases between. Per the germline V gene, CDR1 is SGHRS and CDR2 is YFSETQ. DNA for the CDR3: TGCGCCAGCAGCCCCTCTTCTTATTACGAGCAGTACTTC. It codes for CASSPSSYYEQYF.

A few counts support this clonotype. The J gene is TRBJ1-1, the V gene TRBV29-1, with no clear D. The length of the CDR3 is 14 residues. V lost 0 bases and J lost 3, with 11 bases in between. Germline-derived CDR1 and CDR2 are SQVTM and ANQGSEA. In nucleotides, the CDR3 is TGCAGCGTTGAAGACACCAACGAGGACACTGAAGCTTTCTTT. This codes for CSVEDTNEDTEAFF.

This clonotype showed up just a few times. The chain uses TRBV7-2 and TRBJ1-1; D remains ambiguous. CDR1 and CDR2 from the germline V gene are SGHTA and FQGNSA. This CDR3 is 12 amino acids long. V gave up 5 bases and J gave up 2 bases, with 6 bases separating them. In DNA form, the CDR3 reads TGTGCCAGCAGCGCCGATAACACTGAAGCTTTCTTT. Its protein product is CASSADNTEAFF.

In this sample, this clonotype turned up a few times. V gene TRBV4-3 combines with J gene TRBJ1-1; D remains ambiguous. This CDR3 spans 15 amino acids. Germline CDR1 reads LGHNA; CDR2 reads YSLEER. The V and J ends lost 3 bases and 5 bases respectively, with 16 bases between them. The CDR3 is CASSQAVLGRTEAFF. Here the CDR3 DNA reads TGCGCCAGCAGCCAGGCTGTGTTGGGGAGGACTGAAGCTTTCTTT.